These 12 T cell receptor beta chains share one sample of origin, sequenced in a study of naive and memory T cell subsets. Indicated treatment: skin biopsy from PPD injection site in Mantoux-positive individual. An oligonucleotide containing a UMI was ligated to the 3' end of TCR cDNA. Amplification of ligated cDNA took four PCR rounds with SP2 and nested alpha and beta constant primers. TCRdb itself ran the UMI-ligation and nested PCR reads through MiXCR, one entry per CDR3 protein. The data show more than 30,000 distinct CDR3 sequences, more than 9.5% seen once. The sample in question was skin, obtained from a tuberculin skin test site. Receptors originate from an adult in good health.

The V and J genes are TRBV6-5 and TRBJ2-5, with D perhaps matching TRBD1 or TRBD2 (5 bases each). The CDR3 is 15 amino acids. Trimming took 2 bases from V and 2 from J, leaving 12 bases between them. Per germline, CDR1 MNHEY and CDR2 SVGAGI. CDR3 bases: TGTGCCAGCAGTTACGGGACCGCAGGACAAGAGACCCAGTACTTC. Translating it yields CASSYGTAGQETQYF.

The chain employs TRBV7-2 and TRBJ1-5; weak D call: TRBD1 (6 bases). The CDR3 contains 14 residues. Trimming shortened V by 5 bases and J by 4 bases, and 12 bases separated the two germline ends. CDR1 is SGHTA and CDR2 is FQGNSA in the germline V gene. CDR3 bases: TGTGCCAGCAGCCCCGGACAGTTAAATCAGCCCCAGCATTTT. Amino acids: CASSPGQLNQPQHF.

This clonotype has only a few counts. The V gene is TRBV10-1, the J gene TRBJ2-2; 7 nucleotides agree with TRBD1. The V gene end was trimmed by 5 bases and the J gene end by 4 bases; junction bases not matched to a gene: 1. CDR3 size: 13 residues. Per the germline V gene, CDR1 is WNHNN and CDR2 is SYGVQD (reference sequence). CDR3 sequence reads: CASSPGGTGELFF. Here the CDR3 DNA reads TGCGCCAGCAGTCCAGGGGGCACCGGGGAGCTGTTTTTT.

There are a few counts of this clonotype. This sequence joins TRBV21-1 and TRBJ2-7; the DNA was not used to check the table's D call, TRBD2. TRBV21-1 counts as a pseudogene. The CDR3 consists of 18 residues. The CDR3: CASSREEKATSGVDEQYF. The CDR3 bases are TGTGCCAGCAGCCGAGAAGAAAAGGCAACTAGCGGTGTCGACGAGCAGTACTTC.

This clonotype was seen more than once but under ten times. The chain recombines TRBV29-1 with TRBJ1-5, with 11 positions matching TRBD1. The ends lost 4 bases at V and 5 bases at J; junction bases unmatched: 4. The length of the CDR3 is 14 residues. Germline V CDR1 and CDR2: SQVTM, ANQGSEA. The CDR3, as DNA: TGCAGCGTTGCGGACAGGGGGCAAGATCAGCCCCAGCATTTT. Encoded protein: CSVADRGQDQPQHF.

A few counts support this clonotype. The chain combines TRBV9 with TRBJ2-1; 10 nucleotides agree with TRBD2. Germline-derived CDR1 and CDR2 are SGDLS and YYNGEE. Trimming at V came to 4 bases and at J to 2 bases, leaving 3 bases not matched to a gene. This CDR3 has 15 amino acids. The CDR3 bases are TGTGCCAGCAGCCCCAGCGGGAGGGCCTACAATGAGCAGTTCTTC. Translated, it gives CASSPSGRAYNEQFF.

This clonotype was observed at least ten times. The chain is built from TRBV2 and TRBJ2-1; 10 bases are shared with TRBD1. The V gene's germline CDR1 is SNHLY and CDR2 FYNNEI. The CDR3 contains 17 residues. V gave up 6 bases and J gave up 6 bases; unmatched junction bases: 14. The DNA for the CDR3 is TGTGCCAGCAGAACAAATACCGGGACAGGGGTTCGCAATGAGCAGTTCTTC. This codes for CASRTNTGTGVRNEQFF.

This clonotype showed up just once. The gene calls are TRBV7-9 and TRBJ1-6, with a possible D match to TRBD1 (6 bases). Trimming removed 1 base at V and 7 bases at J, with 8 bases between. Germline assignment: CDR1 SEHNR and CDR2 FQNEAQ (reference sequence). The CDR3 spans 14 residues. The CDR3 loop is CASSLEGGNSPLHF. CDR3 sequence (DNA): TGTGCCAGCAGCTTAGAGGGGGGGAATTCACCCCTCCACTTT.

The gene calls are TRBV5-1 and TRBJ2-7; 8 nucleotides line up with TRBD2. The CDR3 runs to 13 residues. Germline assignment: CDR1 SGHRS and CDR2 YFSETQ. The V and J ends lost 2 bases and 2 bases, in that order; junction bases with no gene match: 0. The DNA for the CDR3 is TGCGCCAGCAGCTTCGGGGGGGCCTACGAGCAGTACTTC. Its protein is CASSFGGAYEQYF.

CDR3 sequence (DNA): TGTGCCAGCAGTCCTCCGGGAAACACTGAAGCTTTCTTT. Protein sequence: CASSPPGNTEAFF. J is TRBJ1-1 and V is TRBV12-3 or TRBV12-4; D is undetermined. The CDR3 consists of 13 residues. The V gene lost 5 bases and the J gene lost 2 bases, with 9 bases spanning the gap.

This clonotype was seen at least ten times. The V gene is TRBV5-1, the J gene TRBJ2-1, with D hard to call. In germline, CDR1 is SGHRS, CDR2 YFSETQ. Trimming stripped 0 bases from V and 3 bases from J, with 7 bases between. The CDR3 length is 14 residues. The DNA of the CDR3 is TGCGCCAGCAGCTTGGGTGCCAGCTACAATGAGCAGTTCTTC. Translating it yields CASSLGASYNEQFF. Full variable domain (rest looked up from reference TRBV5-1 and TRBJ2-1): KAGVTQTPRYLIKTRGQQVTLSCSPISGHRSVSWYQQTPGQGLQFLFEYFSETQRNKGNFPGRFSGRQFSNSRSEMNVSTLELGDSALYLCASSLGASYNEQFFGPGTRLTVL.

The J gene is TRBJ2-7, the V gene TRBV20-1, with a possible D match to TRBD2 (5 bases). The CDR3 loop spans 16 amino acids. Trimming removed 0 bases from V and 5 bases from J, with 20 bases in between. Germline lookup yields CDR1 DFQATT and CDR2 SNEGSKA (reference sequence). CDR3 DNA sequence: TGCAGTGCTAGAGATAGACGGCGGGCCTTTGGGAACGAGCAGTACTTC. Residues: CSARDRRRAFGNEQYF.